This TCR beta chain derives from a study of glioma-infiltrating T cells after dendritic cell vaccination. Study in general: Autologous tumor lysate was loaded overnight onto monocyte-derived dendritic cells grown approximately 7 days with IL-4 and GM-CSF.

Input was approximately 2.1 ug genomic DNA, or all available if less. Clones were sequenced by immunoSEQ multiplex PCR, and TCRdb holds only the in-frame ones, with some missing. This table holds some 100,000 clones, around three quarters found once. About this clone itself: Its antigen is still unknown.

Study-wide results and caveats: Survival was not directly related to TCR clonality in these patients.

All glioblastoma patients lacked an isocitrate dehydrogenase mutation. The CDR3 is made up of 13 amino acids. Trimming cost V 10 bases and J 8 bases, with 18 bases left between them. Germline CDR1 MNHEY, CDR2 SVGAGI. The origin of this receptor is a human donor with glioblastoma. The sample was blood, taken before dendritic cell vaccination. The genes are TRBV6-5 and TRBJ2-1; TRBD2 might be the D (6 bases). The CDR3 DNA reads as TGTGCCACGGGGGACTCATGGGGGGATGAGCAGTTCTTC. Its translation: CATGDSWGDEQFF.